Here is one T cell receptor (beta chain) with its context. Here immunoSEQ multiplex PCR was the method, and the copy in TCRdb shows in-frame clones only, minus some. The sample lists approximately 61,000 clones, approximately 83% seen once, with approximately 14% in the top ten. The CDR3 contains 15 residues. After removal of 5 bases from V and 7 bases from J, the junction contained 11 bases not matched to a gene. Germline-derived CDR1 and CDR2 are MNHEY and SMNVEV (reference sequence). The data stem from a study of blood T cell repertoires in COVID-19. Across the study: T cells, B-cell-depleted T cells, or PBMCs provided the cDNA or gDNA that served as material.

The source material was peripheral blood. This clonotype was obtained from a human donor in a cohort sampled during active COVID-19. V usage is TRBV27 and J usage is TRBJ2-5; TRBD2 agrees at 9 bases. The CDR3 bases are TGTGCCAGCAGTCCCTCGACTAGCGGTAGGGGGACCCAGTACTTC. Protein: CASSPSTSGRGTQYF.